The T cell receptor (beta chain) under discussion was sequenced for a study of beta chain features in type 1 diabetes. Comment on this clone: Its antigen is currently unknown.

Unmatched junction bases numbered 9, after V lost 4 bases and J lost 7 bases. Germline V gene lookup returns CDR1 LNHDA and CDR2 SQIVND (reference sequence). The CDR3 runs to 14 residues. Study-wide results and caveats: When Type 1 diabetes patients were examined, their TCRB CDR3s proved moderately but significantly shorter in all four CD4+ subsets. VDJ junctions from patients with type 1 diabetes contained fewer insertions and more deletions. Compared to healthy donors, patients appeared to have naive, central memory and Treg TCRB repertoires that were more alike.

Investigators reverse transcribed all isolated RNA, so they sequenced expressed TCRB transcripts. Naive, central memory and regulatory T cell samples averaged roughly 3.7 million immunoSEQ reads each. Produced via immunoSEQ multiplex PCR; TCRdb's table is partial and in-frame only. Of around 250,000 clones in the sample, 11% to 15% were seen once. Donors contributed one heparinised blood draw apiece, averaging around 120 mL. The sequenced sample was naive CD4+ T cells from blood. The V call is TRBV19, the J call TRBJ2-5, with 7 nucleotides matching TRBD1. The sequence was obtained from a man younger than 45 with type 1 diabetes. CDR3 nucleotide sequence: TGTGCCAGTAGTAGGGACAGTACGACGGGGACCCAGTACTTC. Translation: CASSRDSTTGTQYF.